The clone carrying this T cell receptor beta chain was picked up a small number of times. The antigen is unknown. The data originate from a study of T cell repertoires in cytomegalovirus infection. Overall study context: Matching HLA type, along with CMV infection, was indicated by public TCR beta signatures.

Study-wide results and caveats: Totalled public TCR beta family frequency picked out people who carried CMV plus the relevant HLA. Ex vivo responses were dominated by HLA-C-restricted CMV-specific TCR beta clonotypes.

TCRdb independently ran MiXCR on the reads; one entry per CDR3 protein. The data hold some 440,000 distinct CDR3 sequences, with about a third observed a single time. This CDR3 comprises 14 residues. V dropped 5 bases and J dropped 2 bases, with 13 bases sitting between them. Germline CDR1 SGHDT, CDR2 YYEEEE. The TCR originated in a human donor in good health (CMV status not recorded). Some clones in this sample may be carry-over from other donors' samples. Sample: PBMCs. The rearrangement links TRBV5-6 to TRBJ2-5; weak D call: TRBD1 (5 bases). In DNA, the CDR3 is TGTGCCAGCAGGCCGGACACCCTGCAAGAGACCCAGTACTTC. Protein product: CASRPDTLQETQYF.